The 25 T cell receptor beta chains presented below share a single source sample, sequenced in a study of Graves' ophthalmopathy and Graves' hyperthyroidism. As the template, RNA transcripts were used to amplify TCR beta CDR3 regions. First-round RT-PCR relied on HTBI primers, and a second-round multiplex PCR came next. MiXCR, run by TCRdb on the multiplex PCR reads, gives a single entry per CDR3 protein. In the table there are some 1.1 million distinct CDR3 sequences, 35% to 40% of which are singletons. Sequencing input: peripheral blood or thyroid tissue (not recorded which). These receptors all come from an adult man with Graves' hyperthyroidism.

This clonotype appeared many times. The CDR3 region is CASSKTGNQPQHF. The CDR3 nucleotides are TGTGCCAGCAGCAAGACAGGCAATCAGCCCCAGCATTTT. The chain couples TRBV7-9 to TRBJ1-5, with a possible D match to TRBD1 (5 bases). This CDR3 is 13 amino acids long. From germline, CDR1 is SEHNR and CDR2 FQNEAQ (reference sequence). V was clipped by 5 bases and J by 2 bases, with 7 bases between them.

V is TRBV20-1 and J is TRBJ1-1; D call uncertain. V was cut by 2 bases and J by 5 bases, with 15 bases left in between. The CDR3 has 14 amino acids. Germline V gene lookup returns CDR1 DFQATT and CDR2 SNEGSKA (reference sequence). The CDR3 DNA is TGCAGTGCTAGATCCAGTCAACGTTGGACTGAAGCTTTCTTT. Translated: CSARSSQRWTEAFF.

With regard to this clonotype: The conserved phenylalanine or tryptophan normally closing the CDR3 is absent here, so this likely arose from a read error. The limits of the CDR3 on the DNA are not certain, so only TCRdb's listed CDR3 is given. This chain joins TRBV7-9 and TRBJ1-6. CDR1 and CDR2 (germline): SEHNR, FQNEAQ (reference sequence). The length of the CDR3 is 8 amino acids, counting both ends. CDR3 amino acids: CASSPPPT.

This clonotype was observed once. The chain's CDR3 is CSVDRPGGWETQYF. The CDR3 nucleotides read TGCAGCGTTGATCGGCCAGGGGGCTGGGAGACCCAGTACTTC. The V and J genes are TRBV29-1 and TRBJ2-5; 8 bases are shared with TRBD1. Germline V gene sequence: CDR1 SQVTM, CDR2 ANQGSEA. Germline trimming cut 3 bases from V and 5 bases from J; bases unmatched to any gene: 8. The CDR3 extends over 14 amino acids.

This clonotype was seen ten or more times. The genes are TRBV29-1 and TRBJ1-3; D unclear. The V gene's germline CDR1 is SQVTM and CDR2 ANQGSEA. Trimming stripped 3 bases from V and 0 bases from J, with 3 bases between. The CDR3 is 12 amino acids. The CDR3 region has the DNA TGCAGCGTTGAGAACTCTGGAAACACCATATATTTT. Translated: CSVENSGNTIYF.

On this clonotype: Mismatch with germline at one junction end may stem from a read error. The V gene is TRBV10-2, the J gene TRBJ2-7; the D gene is possibly TRBD1 (6 bases). The germline V gene encodes CDR1 WSHSY and CDR2 SAAADI. The CDR3 is made up of 14 amino acids. The CDR3 region is CASSDDRTLAEQYF. CDR3 sequence (DNA): TGTGCCAGCAGTGACGACAGGACCTTAGCAGAGCAGTACTTC.

In this sample, this clonotype turned up once. This clone may be a read error of a much larger clone one base away. J is TRBJ2-7 and V is TRBV20-1; the D is unclear. There are 12 residues in the CDR3. CDR1 DFQATT and CDR2 SNEGSKA come from the germline V gene (reference sequence). The CDR3 reads CSASWIPYEQHF. For the CDR3, the DNA is TGCAGTGCTAGCTGGATCCCCTACGAGCAGCACTTC.

The chain has TRBV7-8 and TRBJ2-6, with D unclear. This CDR3 is 14 amino acids long. Trimming shortened V by 7 bases and J by 6 bases, and 13 bases separated the two germline ends. Germline lookup yields CDR1 SGHVS and CDR2 FQNEAQ. The CDR3 spells CASTLGAVANVLTF. As DNA, the CDR3 is TGTGCCAGCACCCTAGGTGCCGTGGCCAACGTCCTGACTTTC.

This clonotype has more than one count but fewer than ten. The J gene is TRBJ1-5, the V gene TRBV6-5; D is possibly TRBD1 (5 bases). The CDR3 runs 15 residues. Germline assignment: CDR1 MNHEY and CDR2 SVGAGI. V was pared by 0 bases and J by 9 bases, with 15 bases between. This CDR3 reads CASSYSGAGGWPQHF. The DNA for the CDR3 is TGTGCCAGCAGTTACTCTGGGGCAGGAGGATGGCCCCAGCATTTT.

Note on this clonotype: This may come from a read error, since a much larger clone is one base off. Because the CDR3 is missing its conserved closing phenylalanine or tryptophan, this is likely a read error. V is TRBV7-2 and J is TRBJ1-2; D unresolved. Germline V CDR1 and CDR2: SGHTA, FQGNSA. The V end was cut by 5 bases, the J end by 4 bases, with 11 bases between. The CDR3 extends over 13 amino acids. DNA for the CDR3: TGTGCCAGCAGCCAAGGTTTGCTCTATGGCTACACCCTC. Encoded protein: CASSQGLLYGYTL.

The chain uses TRBV29-1 and TRBJ1-1, with a tentative D call TRBD1 (6 bases). V was clipped by 3 bases and J by 2 bases, with 19 bases between them. CDR1 and CDR2 (germline): SQVTM, ANQGSEA. The CDR3 is made up of 16 amino acids. As DNA, the CDR3 is TGCAGCGTTGACAGGGGAACGAGCTCTGGAAACACTGAAGCTTTCTTT. Protein product: CSVDRGTSSGNTEAFF. Combining the CDR3 with reference TRBV29-1 and TRBJ1-1 gives the whole variable domain SAVISQKPSRDICQRGTSLTIQCQVDSQVTMMFWYRQQPGQSLTLIATANQGSEATYESGFVIDKFPISRPNLTFSTLTVSNMSPEDSSIYLCSVDRGTSSGNTEAFFGQGTRLTVV.

This clonotype was counted between two and nine times. This rearrangement joins TRBV10-3 to TRBJ1-2; 9 bases align to TRBD1. CDR1 and CDR2 from the germline V gene are ENHRY and SYGVKD. The CDR3 covers 17 residues. The V gene end was trimmed by 0 bases and the J gene end by 3 bases; junction bases not matched to a gene: 8. The CDR3 spells CAISESGTGFLDYGYTF. DNA of the CDR3: TGTGCCATCAGTGAGTCGGGGACAGGGTTTCTTGACTATGGCTACACCTTC.

Concerning this clonotype itself: One base away lies a much larger clone, so this may be a sequencing read error. This chain joins TRBV20-1 and TRBJ1-5, with D uncertain. Germline lookup yields CDR1 DFQATT and CDR2 SNEGSKA (reference sequence). Trimming took 3 bases from V and 5 from J, leaving 14 bases between them. The CDR3 contains 14 residues. CDR3 in DNA: TGCAGTGCTAGGTACAGATATGGCGATCAGCCCCAGCATTTT. This gives the protein CSARYRYGDQPQHF.

This clonotype turned up a few times. V gene TRBV13 combines with J gene TRBJ1-5, with 7 bases identical to TRBD1. This CDR3 region has 16 residues. V was clipped by 5 bases and J by 2 bases; unmatched bases: 9. The germline CDR1 and CDR2 sequences are PRHDT and FYEKMQ (reference sequence). The CDR3 protein is CASSGDRPFGNQPQHF. CDR3 coding DNA: TGTGCCAGCAGCGGGGACAGACCCTTCGGCAATCAGCCCCAGCATTTT.

This clonotype showed up many times. The chain joins TRBV10-3 to TRBJ2-2, with D maybe TRBD1 (6 bases). CDR1 ENHRY and CDR2 SYGVKD come from the germline V gene. This CDR3 is built from 15 residues. Trimming removed 0 bases at V and 2 bases at J, with 7 bases between. CDR3 loop: CAISESGGNTGELFF. CDR3 in DNA: TGTGCCATCAGTGAGTCTGGGGGCAACACCGGGGAGCTGTTTTTT.

The chain uses TRBV19 and TRBJ1-1; D perhaps matches TRBD1 (5 bases). Germline V gives CDR1 LNHDA, CDR2 SQIVND (reference sequence). The CDR3 spans 24 residues. The V end was cut by 9 bases, the J end by 1 base, with 45 bases between. The CDR3 region is CASIGLGQGTDLLDKTNTNTEAFF. The CDR3 coding sequence is TGTGCCAGCATAGGATTGGGCCAGGGTACCGACCTCCTAGACAAGACGAATACGAACACTGAAGCTTTCTTT.

The chain is built from TRBV19 and TRBJ2-2, with D maybe TRBD2 (5 bases). Germline V CDR1 and CDR2: LNHDA, SQIVND (reference sequence). CDR3 size: 13 residues. The germline V and J ends were trimmed by 6 bases and 3 bases, with 8 bases remaining between them. CDR3 protein: CASRRADTGELFF. The CDR3 DNA is TGTGCCAGTAGGAGGGCGGACACCGGGGAGCTGTTTTTT.

A remark on this clonotype: The CDR3 end shows no conserved phenylalanine or tryptophan, and so a read error is likely. The DNA is left out, because the CDR3 cannot be placed on it with certainty; the CDR3 is given as TCRdb lists it. The chain is built from TRBV29-1 and TRBJ2-5; the table's D gene call, TRBD2, was not cross checked with the DNA. Both ends counted, the CDR3 spans 14 residues. In germline, CDR1 is SQVTM, CDR2 ANQGSEA. The CDR3: CSADIRSGGYTFGS.

There are many counts of this clonotype. The rearrangement joins TRBV7-2 to TRBJ1-2; D may be TRBD1 (5 bases). The germline gives CDR1 SGHTA, CDR2 FQGNSA. The CDR3 is made up of 14 amino acids. V was pared by 7 bases and J by 0 bases, with 12 bases between. CDR3 coding DNA: TGTGCCAGCACCCCGGGGGGTCCTAACTATGGCTACACCTTC. It specifies CASTPGGPNYGYTF.

The gene calls are TRBV20-1 and TRBJ2-7, with 9 positions matching TRBD2. This CDR3 has 13 amino acids. Looked up from germline, CDR1 is DFQATT and CDR2 is SNEGSKA (reference sequence). The junction had 4 bases not matched to a gene; V was cut back by 6 bases and J by 1 base. This CDR3 is CSATSGASYEQYF. CDR3 nucleotides: TGCAGTGCGACTAGCGGCGCATCCTACGAGCAGTACTTC.

This chain uses TRBV10-3 with TRBJ2-7; 8 positions match TRBD1. V lost 4 bases and J lost 8; bases outside the gene matches: 31. This CDR3 comprises 21 residues. Germline V gives CDR1 ENHRY, CDR2 SYGVKD. This CDR3 reads CAISGRVQGAPSSSQGSQQYF. DNA for the CDR3: TGTGCCATCAGTGGTCGGGTGCAGGGGGCACCGAGCTCCTCGCAGGGAAGTCAGCAGTACTTC.

Many counts were recorded for this clonotype. The chain is built from TRBV7-9 and TRBJ1-5, with D unclear. The germline V gene has CDR1 SEHNR and CDR2 FQNEAQ (reference sequence). The CDR3 length is 15 residues. The ends were cut back, 0 bases at V and 7 bases at J, with 13 bases in the middle. This chain's CDR3 is CASSLAEGTEQPQHF. Here the CDR3 DNA reads TGTGCCAGCAGCTTAGCCGAGGGCACGGAACAGCCCCAGCATTTT.

Many counts were recorded for this clonotype. The chain carries TRBV20-1 and TRBJ2-7, with D perhaps TRBD1 (5 bases). V was shortened by 6 bases and J by 5 bases, with 20 bases between the two germline ends. CDR1 DFQATT and CDR2 SNEGSKA come from the germline V gene (reference sequence). The CDR3 contains 14 residues. Here the CDR3 reads CSAPRRQGTDEQYF. In DNA, the CDR3 is TGCAGTGCCCCTAGGCGGCAGGGAACCGACGAGCAGTACTTC.

This clonotype was detected ten times or more. V is TRBV20-1 and J is TRBJ2-5, with D hard to call. Between the trimmed V and J ends, which lost 2 bases and 5 bases, there was a span of 9 bases. CDR3 length equals 12 residues. Germline CDR1 and CDR2: DFQATT and SNEGSKA (reference sequence). The CDR3 region has the DNA TGCAGTGCTAGATTTGGGTTGGAGACCCAGTACTTC. This sequence encodes CSARFGLETQYF.

Regarding this clonotype: A read error may be the cause here, since a much bigger clone is one base away. The V call is TRBV19, the J call TRBJ1-1; a possible D gene is TRBD1 (5 bases). CDR1 LNHDA and CDR2 SQIVND come from the germline V gene (reference sequence). This CDR3 region has 14 residues. The CDR3 is CASSIRQPNAEAFF. As DNA, the CDR3 is TGTGCCAGTAGTATCCGACAGCCGAACGCTGAAGCTTTCTTT.